The 3 T cell receptor beta chains reported below all come from one sample, sequenced in a study of PD-L1 blockade in urothelial cancer. Noted time point: peripheral blood 6 weeks after treatment start. Method: immunoSEQ multiplex PCR; TCRdb's copy keeps in-frame clones and lacks some. The sample shows about 120,000 clones, roughly 91% of them seen only once. The sample in question was PBMCs, obtained around atezolizumab (anti-PD-L1) treatment. These receptors originate from a man in his sixties with urothelial cancer.

The chain combines TRBV5-1 with TRBJ2-1; 12 positions agree with TRBD2. The CDR3 loop spans 15 amino acids. Losses at the gene ends were 5 bases for V and 5 bases for J; bases not matched to a gene: 5. Per germline, CDR1 SGHRS and CDR2 YFSETQ. This CDR3 reads CASRASGGDNNEQFF. CDR3 coding DNA: TGCGCCAGCAGGGCTAGCGGGGGGGATAACAATGAGCAGTTCTTC.

V and J are TRBV5-1 and TRBJ2-3; a weak D match, TRBD1 (8 bases). The germline gives CDR1 SGHRS, CDR2 YFSETQ. Deletions cut 2 bases from V and 4 bases from J, with 11 bases between. CDR3 size: 14 residues. CDR3 protein: CASSLTGGADTQYF. As DNA, the CDR3 is TGCGCCAGCAGCTTAACAGGGGGGGCAGATACGCAGTATTTT.

This clone has a single count. This chain links TRBV21-1 with TRBJ2-1; TRBD1 was called by the table and not checked on the DNA. TRBV21-1 is described as a pseudogene. The CDR3 has 16 amino acids. The CDR3 sequence: CASSKEEGALDNEQFF. Here the CDR3 DNA reads TGTGCCAGCAGCAAAGAAGAGGGGGCTCTCGACAATGAGCAGTTCTTC.